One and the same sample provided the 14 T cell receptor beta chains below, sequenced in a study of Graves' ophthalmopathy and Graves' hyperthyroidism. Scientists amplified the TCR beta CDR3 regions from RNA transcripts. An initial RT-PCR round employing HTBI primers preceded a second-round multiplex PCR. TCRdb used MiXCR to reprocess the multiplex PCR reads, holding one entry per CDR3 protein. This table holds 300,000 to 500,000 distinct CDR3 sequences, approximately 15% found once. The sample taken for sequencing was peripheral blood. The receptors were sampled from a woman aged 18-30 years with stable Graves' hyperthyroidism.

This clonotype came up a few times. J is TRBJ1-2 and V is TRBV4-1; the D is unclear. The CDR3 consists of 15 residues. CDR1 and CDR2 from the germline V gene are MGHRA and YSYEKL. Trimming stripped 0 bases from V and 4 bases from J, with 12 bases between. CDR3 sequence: CASSQDVPTSYGYTF. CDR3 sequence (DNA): TGCGCCAGCAGCCAAGATGTGCCGACTTCCTATGGCTACACCTTC.

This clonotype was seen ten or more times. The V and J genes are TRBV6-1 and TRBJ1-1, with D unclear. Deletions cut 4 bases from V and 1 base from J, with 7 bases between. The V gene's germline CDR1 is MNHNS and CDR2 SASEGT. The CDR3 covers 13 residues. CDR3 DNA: TGTGCCAGCAGTGCTAAGGAGAACACTGAAGCTTTCTTT. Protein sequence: CASSAKENTEAFF.

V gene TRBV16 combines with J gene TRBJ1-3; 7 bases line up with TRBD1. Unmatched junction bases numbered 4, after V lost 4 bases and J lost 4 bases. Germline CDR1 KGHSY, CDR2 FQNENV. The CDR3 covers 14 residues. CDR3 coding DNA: TGTGCCAGCAGCCCGACAGGGAGAGGAAACACCATATATTTT. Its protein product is CASSPTGRGNTIYF.

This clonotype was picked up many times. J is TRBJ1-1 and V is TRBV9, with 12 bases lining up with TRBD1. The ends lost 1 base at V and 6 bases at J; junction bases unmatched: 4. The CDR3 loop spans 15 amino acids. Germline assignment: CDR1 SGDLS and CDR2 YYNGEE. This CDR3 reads CASSVTGTGGSEAFF. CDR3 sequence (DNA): TGTGCCAGCAGCGTAACCGGGACAGGGGGCTCTGAAGCTTTCTTT.

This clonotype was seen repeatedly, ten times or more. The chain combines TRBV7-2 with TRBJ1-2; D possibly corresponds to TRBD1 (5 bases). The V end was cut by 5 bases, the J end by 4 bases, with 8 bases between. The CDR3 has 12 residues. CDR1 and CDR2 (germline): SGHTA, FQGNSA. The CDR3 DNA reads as TGTGCCAGCAGCACAGACAGCTATGGCTACACCTTC. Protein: CASSTDSYGYTF.

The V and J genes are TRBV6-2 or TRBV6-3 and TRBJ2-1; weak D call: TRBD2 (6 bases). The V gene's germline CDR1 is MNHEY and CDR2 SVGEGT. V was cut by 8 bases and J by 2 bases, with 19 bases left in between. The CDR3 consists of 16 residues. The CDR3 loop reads CASGHRDSSTYNEQFF. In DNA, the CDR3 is TGTGCCAGCGGCCACCGGGACTCGTCTACCTACAATGAGCAGTTCTTC.

CDR3 in amino acids: CSARDPAGGQPQHF. In nucleotides, the CDR3 is TGCAGTGCTAGAGATCCGGCGGGGGGTCAGCCCCAGCATTTT. The chain combines TRBV20-1 with TRBJ1-5, with D perhaps TRBD1 (5 bases). Trimming removed 0 bases from V and 6 bases from J, with 12 bases in between. The CDR3 sequence is 14 residues long. Germline V gene data show CDR1 as DFQATT and CDR2 as SNEGSKA (reference sequence).

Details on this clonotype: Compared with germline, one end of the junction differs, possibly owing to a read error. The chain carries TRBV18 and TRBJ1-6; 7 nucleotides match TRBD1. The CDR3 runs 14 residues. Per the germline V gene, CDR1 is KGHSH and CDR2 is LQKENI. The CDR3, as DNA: TGTGCCAGCCCACCTGGGGGACAGAGTTCACCCCTCCACTTT. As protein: CASPPGGQSSPLHF.

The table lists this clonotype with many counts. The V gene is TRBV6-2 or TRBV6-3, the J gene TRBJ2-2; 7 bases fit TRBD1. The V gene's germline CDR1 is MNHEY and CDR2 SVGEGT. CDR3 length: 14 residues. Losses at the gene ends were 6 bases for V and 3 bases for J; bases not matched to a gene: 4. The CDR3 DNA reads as TGTGCCAGCAGAAACCAGGGGGACACCGGGGAGCTGTTTTTT. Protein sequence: CASRNQGDTGELFF.

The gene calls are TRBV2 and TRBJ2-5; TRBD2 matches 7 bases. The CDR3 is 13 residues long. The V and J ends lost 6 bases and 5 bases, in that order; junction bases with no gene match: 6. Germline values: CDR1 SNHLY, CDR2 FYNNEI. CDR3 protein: CASRGGSPETQYF. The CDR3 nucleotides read TGTGCCAGCAGGGGAGGGAGTCCGGAGACCCAGTACTTC.

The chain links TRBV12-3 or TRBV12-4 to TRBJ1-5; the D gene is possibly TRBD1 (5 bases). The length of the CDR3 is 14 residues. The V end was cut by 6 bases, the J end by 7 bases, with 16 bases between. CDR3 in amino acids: CASSLGGKRQPQHF. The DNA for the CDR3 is TGTGCCAGCAGCCTGGGGGGGAAGAGGCAGCCCCAGCATTTT.

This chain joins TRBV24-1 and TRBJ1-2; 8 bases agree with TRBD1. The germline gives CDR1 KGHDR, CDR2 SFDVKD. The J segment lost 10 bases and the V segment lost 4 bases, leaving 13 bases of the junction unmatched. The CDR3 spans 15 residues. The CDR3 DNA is TGTGCCACCAGTGACCCGGGGTCAGGGGGCGATGTCTACACCTTC. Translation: CATSDPGSGGDVYTF.

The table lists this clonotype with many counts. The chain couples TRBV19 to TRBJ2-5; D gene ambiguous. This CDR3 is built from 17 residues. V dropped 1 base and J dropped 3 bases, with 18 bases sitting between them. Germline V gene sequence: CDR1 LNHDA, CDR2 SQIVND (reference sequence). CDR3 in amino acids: CASSIGVQSRTKETQYF. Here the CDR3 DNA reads TGTGCCAGTAGTATAGGAGTTCAGAGCAGAACGAAAGAGACCCAGTACTTC.

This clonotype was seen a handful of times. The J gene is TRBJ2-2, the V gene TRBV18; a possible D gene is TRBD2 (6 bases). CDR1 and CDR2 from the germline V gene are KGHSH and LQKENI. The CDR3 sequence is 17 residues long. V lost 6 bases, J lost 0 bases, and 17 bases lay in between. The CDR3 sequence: CASSPGGELPNTGELFF. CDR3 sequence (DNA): TGTGCCAGCTCTCCGGGCGGGGAACTACCGAACACCGGGGAGCTGTTTTTT.